This T cell receptor (beta chain) was retrieved from a study of T cell repertoires in cytomegalovirus infection. Across the study: A matching HLA type, together with CMV infection, was signaled by public TCR beta signatures. Findings and limits, study-wide: Dominating the ex vivo response were HLA-C-restricted CMV-specific TCR beta clonotypes. The cumulative frequency of public TCR beta families distinguished individuals who carried CMV together with the relevant HLA.

This clonotype appeared many times. Its antigen is undetermined. TCRdb processed the reads anew with MiXCR; each CDR3 protein has one entry. Here the sample spans roughly 200,000 distinct CDR3 sequences, 8.5% to 10% being singletons. Germline CDR1 SGHTA, CDR2 FQGNSA. After removal of 5 bases from V and 5 bases from J, the junction contained 10 bases not matched to a gene. CDR3 size: 15 residues. The sequence was collected from a human donor in good health (CMV status not recorded). Some clones in this sample may be carry-over from other donors' samples. The sequenced sample consisted of PBMCs. V gene TRBV7-2 combines with J gene TRBJ2-5, with 8 bases that match TRBD1. This CDR3 is CASSPRGPSGETQYF. CDR3 in DNA: TGTGCCAGCAGCCCCAGGGGGCCGAGCGGGGAGACCCAGTACTTC.